This TCR beta chain was found in a study of blood T cell repertoires in COVID-19. Whole-study context: The analysed material was cDNA or gDNA that came from T cells, B-cell-depleted T cells, or PBMCs.

The CDR3 is 14 residues long. Per the germline V gene, CDR1 is LNHDA and CDR2 is SQIVND (reference sequence). Germline trimming cut 3 bases from V and 7 bases from J; bases unmatched to any gene: 5. As originally analysed: Amplified reference gene primers provided the basis for estimating nucleated cell counts. Profiling relied on immunoSEQ multiplex PCR, and the TCRdb table lists in-frame clones only, not all of them. Clonal size and the V and J genes are those of that table, whereas D and trimming came from the DNA. The sample holds approximately 52,000 clones; around 80% are singletons and the top ten take 10% to 15%.

This receptor was identified in a woman aged 80 or over with acute or convalescent COVID-19. Material: peripheral blood. This chain connects TRBV19 to TRBJ2-2; 7 nucleotides match TRBD2. This CDR3 reads CASSIRGDHGELFF. In nucleotides, the CDR3 is TGTGCCAGTAGTATCCGGGGGGATCACGGGGAGCTGTTTTTT. Full variable domain (remainder filled in from reference TRBV19 and TRBJ2-2): DGGITQSPKYLFRKEGQNVTLSCEQNLNHDAMYWYRQDPGQGLRLIYYSQIVNDFQKGDIAEGYSVSREKKESFPLTVTSAQKNPTAFYLCASSIRGDHGELFFGEGSRLTVL.